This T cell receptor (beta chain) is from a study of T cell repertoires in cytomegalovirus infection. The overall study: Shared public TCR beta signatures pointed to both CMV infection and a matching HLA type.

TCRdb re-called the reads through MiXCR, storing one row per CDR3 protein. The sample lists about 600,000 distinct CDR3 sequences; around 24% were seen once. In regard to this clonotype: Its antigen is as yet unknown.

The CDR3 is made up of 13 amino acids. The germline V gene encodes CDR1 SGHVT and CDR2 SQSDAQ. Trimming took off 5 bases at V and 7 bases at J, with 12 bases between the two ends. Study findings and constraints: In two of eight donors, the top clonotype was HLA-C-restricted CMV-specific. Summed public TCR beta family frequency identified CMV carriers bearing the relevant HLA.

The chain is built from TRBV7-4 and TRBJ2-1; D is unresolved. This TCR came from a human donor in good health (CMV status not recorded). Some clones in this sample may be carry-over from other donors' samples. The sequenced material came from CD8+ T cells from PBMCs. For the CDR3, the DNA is TGTGCCAGCAGCCATTGTGAGGCTAATGAGCAGTTCTTC. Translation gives CASSHCEANEQFF.